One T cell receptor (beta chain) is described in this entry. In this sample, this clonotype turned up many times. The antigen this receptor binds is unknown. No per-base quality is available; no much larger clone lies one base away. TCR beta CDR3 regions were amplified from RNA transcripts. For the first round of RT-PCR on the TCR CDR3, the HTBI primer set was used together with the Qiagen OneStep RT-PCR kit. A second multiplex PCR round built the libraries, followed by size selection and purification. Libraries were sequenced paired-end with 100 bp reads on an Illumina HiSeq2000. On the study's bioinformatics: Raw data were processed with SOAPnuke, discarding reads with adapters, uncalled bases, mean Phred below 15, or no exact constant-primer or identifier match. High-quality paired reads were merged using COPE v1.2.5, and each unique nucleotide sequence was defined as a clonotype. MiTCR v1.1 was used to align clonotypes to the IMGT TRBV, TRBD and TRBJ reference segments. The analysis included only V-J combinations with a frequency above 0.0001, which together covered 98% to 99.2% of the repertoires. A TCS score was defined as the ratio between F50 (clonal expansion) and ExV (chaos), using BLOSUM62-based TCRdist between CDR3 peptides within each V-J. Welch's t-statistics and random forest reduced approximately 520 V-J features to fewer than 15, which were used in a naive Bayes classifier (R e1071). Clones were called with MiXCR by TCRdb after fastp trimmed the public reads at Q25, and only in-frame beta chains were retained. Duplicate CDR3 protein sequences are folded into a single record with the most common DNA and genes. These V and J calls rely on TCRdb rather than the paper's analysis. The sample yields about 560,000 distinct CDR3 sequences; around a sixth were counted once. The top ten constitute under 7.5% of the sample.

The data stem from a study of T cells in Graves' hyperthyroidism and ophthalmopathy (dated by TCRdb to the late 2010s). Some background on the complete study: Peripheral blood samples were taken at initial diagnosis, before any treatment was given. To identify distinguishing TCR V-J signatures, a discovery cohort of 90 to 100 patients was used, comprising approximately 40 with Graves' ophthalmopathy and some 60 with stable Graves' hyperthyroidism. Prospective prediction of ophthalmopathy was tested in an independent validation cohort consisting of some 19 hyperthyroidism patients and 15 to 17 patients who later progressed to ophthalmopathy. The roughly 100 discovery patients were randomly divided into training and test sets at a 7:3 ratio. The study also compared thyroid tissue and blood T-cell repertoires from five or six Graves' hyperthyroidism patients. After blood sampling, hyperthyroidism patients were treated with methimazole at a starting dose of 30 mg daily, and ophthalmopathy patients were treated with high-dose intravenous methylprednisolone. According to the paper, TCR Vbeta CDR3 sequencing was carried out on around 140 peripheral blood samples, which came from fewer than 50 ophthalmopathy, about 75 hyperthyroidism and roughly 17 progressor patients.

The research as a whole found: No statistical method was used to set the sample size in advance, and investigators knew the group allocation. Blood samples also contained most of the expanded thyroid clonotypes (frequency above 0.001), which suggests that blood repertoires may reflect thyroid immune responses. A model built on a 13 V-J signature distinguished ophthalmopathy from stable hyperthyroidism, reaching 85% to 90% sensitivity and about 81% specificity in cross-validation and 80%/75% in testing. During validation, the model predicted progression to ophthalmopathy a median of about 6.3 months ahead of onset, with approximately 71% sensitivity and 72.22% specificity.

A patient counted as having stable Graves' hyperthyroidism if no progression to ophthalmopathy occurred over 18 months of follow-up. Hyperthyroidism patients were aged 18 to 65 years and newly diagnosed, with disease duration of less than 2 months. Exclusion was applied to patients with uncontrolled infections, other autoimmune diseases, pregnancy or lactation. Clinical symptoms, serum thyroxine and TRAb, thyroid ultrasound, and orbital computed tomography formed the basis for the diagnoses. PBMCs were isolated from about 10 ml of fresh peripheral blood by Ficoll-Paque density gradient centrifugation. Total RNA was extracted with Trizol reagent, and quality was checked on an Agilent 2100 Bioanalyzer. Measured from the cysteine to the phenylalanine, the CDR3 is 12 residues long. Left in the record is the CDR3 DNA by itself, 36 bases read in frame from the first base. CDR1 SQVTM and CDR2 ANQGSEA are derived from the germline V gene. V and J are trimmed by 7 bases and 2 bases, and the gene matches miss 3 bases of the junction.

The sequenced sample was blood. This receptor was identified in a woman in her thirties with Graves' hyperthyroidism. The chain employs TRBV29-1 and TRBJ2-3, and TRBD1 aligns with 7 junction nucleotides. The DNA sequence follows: TGCAGCGGGGGACAGAACACAGATACGCAGTATTTT. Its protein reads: CSGGQNTDTQYF.